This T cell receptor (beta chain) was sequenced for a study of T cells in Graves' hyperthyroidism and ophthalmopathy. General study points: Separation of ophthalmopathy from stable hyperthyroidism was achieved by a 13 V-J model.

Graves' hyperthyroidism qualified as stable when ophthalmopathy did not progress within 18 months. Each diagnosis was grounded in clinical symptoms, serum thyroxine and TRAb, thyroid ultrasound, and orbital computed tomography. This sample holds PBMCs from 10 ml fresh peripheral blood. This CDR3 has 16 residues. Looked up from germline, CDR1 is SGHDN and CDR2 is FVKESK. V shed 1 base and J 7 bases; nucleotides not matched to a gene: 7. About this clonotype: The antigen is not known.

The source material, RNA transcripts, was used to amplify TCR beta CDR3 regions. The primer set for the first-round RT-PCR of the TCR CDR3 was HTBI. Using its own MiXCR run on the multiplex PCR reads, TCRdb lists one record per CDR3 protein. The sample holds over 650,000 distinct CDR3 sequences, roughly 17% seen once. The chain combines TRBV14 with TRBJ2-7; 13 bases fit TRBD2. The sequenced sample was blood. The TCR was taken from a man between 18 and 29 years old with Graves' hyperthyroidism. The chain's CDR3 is CASSQVGLAGAGEQYF. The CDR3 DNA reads TGTGCCAGCAGCCAAGTAGGACTAGCGGGAGCAGGGGAGCAGTACTTC.